One sample yielded the 23 T cell receptor beta chains listed below, sequenced in a study of cytomegalovirus exposure and HLA in healthy donors. 13 Jbeta primers and 60 Vbeta primers were used for the PCR. Profiling relied on immunoSEQ multiplex PCR, and the TCRdb table lists in-frame clones only, not all of them. This table holds 120,000 to 150,000 clones, over 75% found once. Sequenced material: PBMCs. Receptors were obtained from a man younger than 40 in good health and CMV-seropositive.

This clone was found once. This chain links TRBV21-1 with TRBJ2-4; no DNA check was done on the table's D call, TRBD1. TRBV21-1 corresponds to a pseudogene. There are 15 residues in the CDR3. CDR3 protein: CASSKGTQGENIQYF. CDR3 DNA sequence: TGTGCCAGCAGCAAAGGGACCCAGGGGGAAAACATTCAGTACTTC.

V and J are TRBV5-1 and TRBJ2-3; possible D gene TRBD2, 6 bases. Germline values: CDR1 SGHRS, CDR2 YFSETQ. Trimming took 4 bases from V and 1 from J, leaving 10 bases between them. The CDR3 loop spans 14 amino acids. The CDR3: CASSPRGGTDTQYF. DNA for the CDR3: TGCGCCAGCAGCCCCCGCGGGGGCACAGATACGCAGTATTTT.

The rearrangement links TRBV6-1 to TRBJ1-1, with D possibly TRBD1 on 6 matching bases. The germline CDR1 and CDR2 sequences are MNHNS and SASEGT. CDR3 length: 15 amino acids. The ends were cut back, 5 bases at V and 0 bases at J, with 13 bases in the middle. The CDR3 DNA reads TGTGCCAGCAGTCCCCCGGGACATATGAACACTGAAGCTTTCTTT. It is translated as CASSPPGHMNTEAFF.

V is TRBV9 and J is TRBJ2-5; no clear D. Germline assignment: CDR1 SGDLS and CDR2 YYNGEE. Between the trimmed V and J ends, which lost 0 bases and 5 bases, there was a span of 11 bases. The CDR3 contains 14 residues. CDR3 in DNA: TGTGCCAGCAGCGTAGAACTCTCCCTGGAGACCCAGTACTTC. Protein product: CASSVELSLETQYF.

This chain connects TRBV2 to TRBJ2-1; 8 nucleotides align to TRBD2. Germline values: CDR1 SNHLY, CDR2 FYNNEI. This CDR3 is built from 14 residues. With V trimmed by 8 bases and J by 1 base, 4 bases remained unmatched. CDR3 residues: CASSTGGSYNEQFF. CDR3 DNA: TGTGCCAGCTCGACGGGAGGGTCCTACAATGAGCAGTTCTTC.

The chain joins TRBV2 to TRBJ2-7, with 8 bases aligning to TRBD2. Germline V gene lookup returns CDR1 SNHLY and CDR2 FYNNEI. The CDR3 totals 15 residues. J gave up 0 bases and V 7 bases, and 8 bases lay outside the gene matches. Here the CDR3 reads CASKFSGVNSYEQYF. CDR3 coding DNA: TGTGCCAGCAAATTTAGCGGGGTTAACTCCTACGAGCAGTACTTC.

The CDR3 reads CASSLAGRTDTQYF. In DNA, the CDR3 is TGTGCCAGCAGCTTGGCGGGGAGGACAGATACGCAGTATTTT. This chain uses TRBV5-6 with TRBJ2-3, with D maybe TRBD2 (6 bases). The CDR3 is 14 residues long. Germline V gene lookup returns CDR1 SGHDT and CDR2 YYEEEE. Deletions cut 0 bases from V and 3 bases from J, with 8 bases between. Full variable domain (remainder filled in from reference TRBV5-6 and TRBJ2-3): DAGVTQSPTHLIKTRGQQVTLRCSPKSGHDTVSWYQQALGQGPQFIFQYYEEEERQRGNFPDRFSGHQFPNYSSELNVNALLLGDSALYLCASSLAGRTDTQYFGPGTRLTVL.

The rearrangement joins TRBV27 to TRBJ2-7, with TRBD2 identical over 7 bases. Germline V lookup: CDR1 MNHEY, CDR2 SMNVEV (reference sequence). This CDR3 is built from 14 residues. With V trimmed by 5 bases and J by 2 bases, 6 bases remained unmatched. CDR3 region: CASSAGTTTYEQYF. CDR3 DNA: TGTGCCAGCAGTGCCGGGACTACGACCTACGAGCAGTACTTC.

The gene calls are TRBV6-1 and TRBJ2-3; possibly TRBD2 for D (6 bases). Germline V gives CDR1 MNHNS, CDR2 SASEGT. The V and J ends lost 2 bases and 2 bases respectively, with 17 bases between them. The CDR3 spans 17 residues. CDR3 bases: TGTGCCAGCAGTGAACCCCGACTAGTGGGAGTCACAGATACGCAGTATTTT. This translates into CASSEPRLVGVTDTQYF.

The chain uses TRBV5-1 and TRBJ2-7; D is perhaps TRBD2 (6 bases). Germline V gives CDR1 SGHRS, CDR2 YFSETQ. V dropped 0 bases and J dropped 3 bases, with 13 bases sitting between them. The CDR3 is made up of 15 amino acids. DNA for the CDR3: TGCGCCAGCAGCTTGGCTAGCGCGACCTTCTACGAGCAGTACTTC. Translation gives CASSLASATFYEQYF.

The CDR3, as DNA: TGTGCCAGCAGTGAGAGCGGGGGGGCGGACGAGCAGTACTTC. This codes for CASSESGGADEQYF. This chain uses TRBV6-1 with TRBJ2-7; 10 bases match TRBD2. CDR1 and CDR2 from the germline V gene are MNHNS and SASEGT. The CDR3 extends over 14 amino acids. Trimming at V came to 3 bases and at J to 5 bases, leaving 4 bases not matched to a gene.

This clone was detected once. The genes are TRBV10-3 and TRBJ2-5, with 11 bases matching TRBD2. V was pared by 6 bases and J by 3 bases, with 3 bases of the junction left unmatched. In germline, CDR1 is ENHRY, CDR2 SYGVKD. This CDR3 region has 14 residues. CDR3: CAIRYSGGEETQYF. Written as DNA, the CDR3 is TGTGCCATCAGATATAGCGGGGGGGAAGAGACCCAGTACTTC.

V usage is TRBV13 and J usage is TRBJ2-7; 13 positions match TRBD2. CDR1 PRHDT and CDR2 FYEKMQ come from the germline V gene (reference sequence). The CDR3 runs 19 residues. V shed 6 bases, J shed 4 bases, and the junction held 18 bases outside the gene matches. Here the CDR3 reads CASRKRTSGRVSEYYEQYF. The CDR3 DNA is TGTGCCAGCAGGAAAAGGACTAGCGGGAGAGTGTCTGAGTATTACGAGCAGTACTTC.

The chain couples TRBV5-1 to TRBJ2-1, with TRBD2 matching over 8 bases. Germline CDR1 and CDR2: SGHRS and YFSETQ. V trimming: 1 base; J trimming: 4 bases; junction bases outside the gene matches: 7. The CDR3 runs 16 residues. CDR3 loop: CASSLTVAGSYNEQFF. The CDR3, as DNA: TGCGCCAGCAGCTTGACAGTAGCGGGAAGTTACAATGAGCAGTTCTTC.

V gene TRBV18 combines with J gene TRBJ2-7, with TRBD1 matching 7 bases. The CDR3 loop spans 14 amino acids. Germline V gives CDR1 KGHSH, CDR2 LQKENI. J was trimmed by 2 bases and V by 5 bases; bases with no gene match: 6. For the CDR3, the DNA is TGTGCCAGCTCAAAAGACAGGGCCCCCTACGAGCAGTACTTC. Protein: CASSKDRAPYEQYF.

The chain employs TRBV27 and TRBJ2-7; 11 nucleotides align to TRBD1. The CDR3 spans 12 residues. CDR1 and CDR2 from the germline V gene are MNHEY and SMNVEV (reference sequence). Trimming took 8 bases from V and 7 from J; bases not matched to a gene: 4. The CDR3, as DNA: TGTGCCAGCCGGGACAGGGGGATGGAGCAGTACTTC. It translates to CASRDRGMEQYF.

The V and J genes are TRBV29-1 and TRBJ1-5; TRBD1 matches 9 bases. This CDR3 is built from 14 residues. J gave up 4 bases and V 7 bases, and 8 bases lay outside the gene matches. In germline, CDR1 is SQVTM, CDR2 ANQGSEA. The CDR3 DNA sequence: TGCAGCGCAAAACATGGGACAGGGAATCAGCCCCAGCATTTT. As protein: CSAKHGTGNQPQHF.

V and J are TRBV7-2 and TRBJ2-6; D is perhaps TRBD2 (5 bases). This CDR3 has 15 amino acids. Germline CDR1 SGHTA, CDR2 FQGNSA. Trimming removed 3 bases from V and 2 bases from J, with 8 bases in between. The CDR3 here is CASSFFGAGANVLTF. The CDR3 DNA reads TGTGCCAGCAGCTTTTTCGGGGCTGGGGCCAACGTCCTGACTTTC. Supplemented by reference TRBV7-2 and TRBJ2-6, the full variable domain reads GAGVSQSPSNKVTEKGKDVELRCDPISGHTALYWYRQSLGQGLEFLIYFQGNSAPDKSGLPSDRFSAERTGGSVSTLTIQRTQQEDSAVYLCASSFFGAGANVLTFGAGSRLTVL.

There are a few counts of this clone. This chain connects TRBV15 to TRBJ1-1, with TRBD1 identical over 7 bases. The trim removed 2 bases at V and 3 bases at J, leaving 3 bases unmatched. Per germline, CDR1 LNHNV and CDR2 YYDKDF (reference sequence). The CDR3 spans 14 residues. The CDR3 region has the DNA TGTGCCACCAGCAGATCCGGACAGGACACTGAAGCTTTCTTT. It translates to CATSRSGQDTEAFF.

The chain couples TRBV5-4 to TRBJ2-7, with 8 bases matching TRBD1. V shed 1 base, J shed 7 bases, and the junction held 7 bases outside the gene matches. From germline, CDR1 is SGHNT and CDR2 YYREEE (reference sequence). The CDR3 has 14 residues. This CDR3 reads CASSLWQGAGEQYF. In nucleotides, the CDR3 is TGTGCCAGCAGCTTGTGGCAGGGGGCGGGGGAGCAGTACTTC.

The chain carries TRBV6-5 and TRBJ2-5, with D possibly TRBD1 on 5 matching bases. The CDR3 runs 14 residues. V lost 4 bases to trimming and J lost 5 bases, with 14 bases between them. Per germline, CDR1 MNHEY and CDR2 SVGAGI. CDR3 residues: CASSSRTLGETQYF. The CDR3 DNA reads TGTGCCAGCAGTTCCCGGACATTAGGGGAGACCCAGTACTTC.

The chain employs TRBV18 and TRBJ2-6, with D tentatively TRBD2 (5 bases). The CDR3 runs to 17 residues. The V gene's germline CDR1 is KGHSH and CDR2 LQKENI. The V and J ends lost 9 bases and 0 bases respectively, with 18 bases between them. The CDR3 coding sequence is TGTGCCAGTTCATTCGGAGGACCCAGCTCTGGGGCCAACGTCCTGACTTTC. Translated: CASSFGGPSSGANVLTF.

Here the CDR3 reads CASSSGTGRYEQYF. The CDR3 DNA follows: TGTGCCAGCAGTTCCGGGACAGGGCGCTACGAGCAGTACTTC. The chain recombines TRBV28 with TRBJ2-7; TRBD1 matches 9 bases. The CDR3 spans 14 residues. V lost 4 bases to trimming and J lost 3 bases; unmatched junction nucleotides: 4. CDR1 and CDR2 (germline): MDHEN, SYDVKM.